This T cell receptor (beta chain) was recovered during a study of CD8+CD57+ T cells in acquired aplastic anemia. Whoever was chosen for sequencing had shown CD8+CD57+ cell expansion by flow cytometry. The CDR3 loop spans 15 amino acids. Germline V gene data show CDR1 as MNHEY and CDR2 as SVGAGI. Trimming cost V 0 bases and J 6 bases, with 14 bases left between them. Researchers used genomic DNA as the template to profile TCR beta VDJ and CDR3. One entry per CDR3 protein, called by TCRdb with MiXCR from the reads. The table has around 430,000 distinct CDR3 sequences, 25% to 40% seen once; the top ten hold around 0.82%.

Specimen: sorted CD4+, CD8+, or CD8+CD57+ T cells (not recorded which) from PBMCs. The chain carries TRBV6-5 and TRBJ1-2, with D possibly being TRBD1 (6 bases). This TCR was sampled from a human donor with aplastic anemia. CDR3 amino acids: CASSYSTRGADGYTF. For the CDR3, the DNA is TGTGCCAGCAGTTACTCGACGCGGGGGGCGGATGGCTACACCTTC.